Below are 2 T cell receptor beta chains sequenced from a single sample in a study of blood T cell repertoires in COVID-19. Using immunoSEQ multiplex PCR, the repertoire was profiled, and TCRdb retains in-frame clones only, with some absent. The sample lists tens of thousands of clones, roughly 74% seen once, with 6.3% in the top ten. Sample: peripheral blood. These receptors were obtained from a man between 65 and 80 years old with COVID-19, enrolled during active disease.

In nucleotides, the CDR3 is TGTGCCAGCAGCTTAGCCTCGGGGGGCGACGAGCAGTACTTC. The encoded protein is CASSLASGGDEQYF. The chain links TRBV7-9 to TRBJ2-7; tentative D call: TRBD2 (7 bases). CDR3 size: 14 residues. Germline CDR1 SEHNR, CDR2 FQNEAQ (reference sequence). V lost 0 bases and J 5 bases, leaving 11 bases between the germline ends.

This sequence joins TRBV5-8 and TRBJ2-5; D is possibly TRBD1 (5 bases). The CDR3 runs to 16 residues. Between the trimmed V and J ends, which lost 4 bases and 1 base, there was a span of 17 bases. The germline V gene encodes CDR1 SGHTS and CDR2 YDEGEE. The chain's CDR3 is CASSPLGLGRQETQYF. The CDR3 DNA sequence: TGTGCCAGCAGCCCCCTCGGGTTGGGGCGCCAAGAGACCCAGTACTTC. Full variable domain (rest looked up from reference TRBV5-8 and TRBJ2-5): EAGVTQSPTHLIKTRGQQATLRCSPISGHTSVYWYQQALGLGLQFLLWYDEGEERNRGNFPPRFSGRQFPNYSSELNVNALELEDSALYLCASSPLGLGRQETQYFGPGTRLLVL.